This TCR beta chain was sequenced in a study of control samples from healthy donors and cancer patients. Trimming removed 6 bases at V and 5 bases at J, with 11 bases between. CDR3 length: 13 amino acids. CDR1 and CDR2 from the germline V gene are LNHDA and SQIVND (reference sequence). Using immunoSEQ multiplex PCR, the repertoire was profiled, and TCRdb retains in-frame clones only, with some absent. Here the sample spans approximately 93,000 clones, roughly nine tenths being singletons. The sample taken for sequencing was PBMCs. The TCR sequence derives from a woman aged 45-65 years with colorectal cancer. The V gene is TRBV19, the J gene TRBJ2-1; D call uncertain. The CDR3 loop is CASSTTHHNEQFF. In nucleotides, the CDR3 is TGTGCCAGTAGCACGACCCACCACAATGAGCAGTTCTTC.